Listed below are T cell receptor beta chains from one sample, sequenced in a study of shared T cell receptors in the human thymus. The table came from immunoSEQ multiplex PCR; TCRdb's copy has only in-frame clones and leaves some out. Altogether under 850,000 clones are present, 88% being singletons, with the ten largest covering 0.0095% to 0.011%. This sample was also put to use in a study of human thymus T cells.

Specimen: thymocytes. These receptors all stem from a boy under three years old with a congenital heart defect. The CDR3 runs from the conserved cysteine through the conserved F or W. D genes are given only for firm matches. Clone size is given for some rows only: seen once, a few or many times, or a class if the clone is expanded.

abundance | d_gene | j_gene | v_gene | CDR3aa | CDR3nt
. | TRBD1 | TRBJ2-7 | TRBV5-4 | CASSPGTGGYEQYF | TGTGCCAGCAGCCCTGGGACAGGGGGCTACGAGCAGTACTTC
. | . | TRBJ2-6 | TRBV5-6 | CASSLDNSGANVLTF | TGTGCCAGCAGCTTGGACAACTCTGGGGCCAACGTCCTGACTTTC
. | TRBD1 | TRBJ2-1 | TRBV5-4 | CASSGDRGPSVYNEQFF | TGTGCCAGCAGCGGCGACAGGGGGCCTAGCGTCTACAATGAGCAGTTCTTC
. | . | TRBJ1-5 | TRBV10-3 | CAISESQAQGKPNQPQHF | TGTGCCATCAGTGAGTCCCAAGCCCAGGGGAAACCCAATCAGCCCCAGCATTTT
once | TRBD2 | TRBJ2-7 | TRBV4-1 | CASSPGLAGGGSYEQYF | TGCGCCAGCAGCCCCGGACTAGCGGGAGGGGGGTCCTACGAGCAGTACTTC
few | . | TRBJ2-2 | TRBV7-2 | CASSLEGTGELFF | TGTGCCAGCAGCTTAGAGGGGACCGGGGAGCTGTTTTTT
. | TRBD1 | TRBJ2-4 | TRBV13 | CASSPRGTANIQYF | TGTGCCAGCAGCCCAAGGGGGACAGCAAACATTCAGTACTTC
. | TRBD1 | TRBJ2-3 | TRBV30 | CAWSVGQRLGYTQYF | TGTGCCTGGAGTGTGGGACAGCGGCTCGGATATACGCAGTATTTT
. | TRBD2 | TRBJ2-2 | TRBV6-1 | CASSLAGSTGELFF | TGTGCCAGCTCCCTAGCGGGGTCCACCGGGGAGCTGTTTTTT
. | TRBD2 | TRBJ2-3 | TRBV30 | CAWGRAGGPSHTDTQYF | TGTGCCTGGGGAAGGGCGGGAGGGCCCTCGCACACAGATACGCAGTATTTT
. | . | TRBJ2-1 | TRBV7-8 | CASSRREFEQFF | TGTGCCAGCAGCCGGAGGGAGTTTGAGCAGTTCTTC
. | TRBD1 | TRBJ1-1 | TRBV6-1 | CASSADRGMNTEAFF | TGTGCCAGCAGTGCTGACAGGGGGATGAACACTGAAGCTTTCTTT
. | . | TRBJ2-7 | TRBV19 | CASSINKYEQYF | TGTGCCAGTAGTATTAACAAGTACGAGCAGTACTTC
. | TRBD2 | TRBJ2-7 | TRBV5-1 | CASSLVADSGKDYEQYF | TGCGCCAGCAGCTTGGTCGCGGATAGCGGGAAGGACTACGAGCAGTACTTC
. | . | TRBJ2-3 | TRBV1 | CTSSRHTGAGGTDTQYF | TGCACCAGCAGCCGGCACACGGGAGCGGGAGGAACAGATACGCAGTATTTT
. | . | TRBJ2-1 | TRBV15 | CATSRRTGRRGPNEQFF | TGTGCCACCAGCAGACGGACCGGACGCCGCGGGCCGAATGAGCAGTTCTTC
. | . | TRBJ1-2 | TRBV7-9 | CASSTRRARFLYGYTF | TGTGCCAGCAGCACAAGGAGGGCGCGTTTTCTCTATGGCTACACCTTC
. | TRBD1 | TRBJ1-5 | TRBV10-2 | CASSESTLGDRGIYSNQPQHF | TGCGCCAGCAGTGAGTCGACTCTGGGGGACAGGGGAATTTATAGCAATCAGCCCCAGCATTTT
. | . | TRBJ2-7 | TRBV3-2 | CATPEQYF | TGTGCCACCCCTGAGCAGTACTTC
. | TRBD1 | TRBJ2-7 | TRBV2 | CASREGGTGMYEQYF | TGTGCCAGCAGGGAAGGAGGGACAGGGATGTACGAGCAGTACTTC
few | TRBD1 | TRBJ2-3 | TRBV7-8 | CASSLTRQGAADTQYF | TGTGCCAGCAGCCTCACCAGACAGGGTGCCGCAGATACGCAGTATTTT
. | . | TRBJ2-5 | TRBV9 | CASSVGSGQETQYF | TGTGCCAGCAGCGTAGGGTCGGGACAAGAGACCCAGTACTTC
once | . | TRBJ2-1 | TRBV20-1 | CSARDGQGWFF | TGCAGTGCTAGAGATGGGCAGGGTTGGTTCTTC
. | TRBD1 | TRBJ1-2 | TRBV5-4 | CASSLTGVDGYTF | TGTGCCAGCAGCCTTACAGGGGTAGATGGCTACACCTTC
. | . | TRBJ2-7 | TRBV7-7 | CASSPGGGHEQYF | TGTGCCAGCAGCCCGGGTGGGGGCCACGAGCAGTACTTC
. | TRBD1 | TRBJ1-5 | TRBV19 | CASSTRGQGGQPQHF | TGTGCCAGTAGTACCCGGGGACAGGGAGGACAGCCCCAGCATTTT
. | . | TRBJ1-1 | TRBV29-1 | CSVRTTGLGTEAFF | TGCAGCGTCCGAACCACAGGCCTGGGGACTGAAGCTTTCTTT
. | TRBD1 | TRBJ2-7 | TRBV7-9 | CASSLIRGPILDDEQYF | TGTGCCAGCAGCTTAATCAGGGGGCCGATTTTGGATGACGAGCAGTACTTC
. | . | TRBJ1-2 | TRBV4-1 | CASSSSGPNYGYTF | TGCGCCAGCAGCTCTTCAGGGCCTAACTATGGCTACACCTTC
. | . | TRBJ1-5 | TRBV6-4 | CASSDRGISNQPQHF | TGTGCCAGCAGTGACAGGGGTATTAGCAATCAGCCCCAGCATTTT
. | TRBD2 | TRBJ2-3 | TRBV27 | CASEPGLAGYGEKDTQYF | TGTGCCAGCGAACCAGGACTAGCGGGATATGGGGAAAAAGATACGCAGTATTTT
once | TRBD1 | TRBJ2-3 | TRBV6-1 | CASTVRDRGTDTQYF | TGTGCCAGCACCGTACGGGACAGGGGGACAGATACGCAGTATTTT
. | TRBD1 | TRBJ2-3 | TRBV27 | CASRPTGGGNSTDTQYF | TGTGCCAGCAGACCAACAGGGGGCGGGAATAGCACAGATACGCAGTATTTT
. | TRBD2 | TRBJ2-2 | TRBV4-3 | CASSQDSKLAGGPGTGELFF | TGCGCCAGCAGCCAAGATTCTAAGCTAGCGGGAGGCCCGGGGACCGGGGAGCTGTTTTTT
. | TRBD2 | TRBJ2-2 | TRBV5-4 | CASSHSRREKESTGELFF | TGTGCCAGCAGCCATAGCCGGCGGGAGAAGGAGAGCACCGGGGAGCTGTTTTTT
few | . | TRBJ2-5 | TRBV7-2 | CASSSITPGEETQYF | TGTGCCAGCAGCTCCATAACCCCAGGGGAAGAGACCCAGTACTTC
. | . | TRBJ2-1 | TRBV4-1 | CASSLGLSVYNEQFF | TGCGCCAGCAGCCTAGGCCTAAGCGTTTACAATGAGCAGTTCTTC
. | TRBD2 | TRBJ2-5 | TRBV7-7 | CASSLGLAGGTQYF | TGTGCTAGCAGCTTGGGACTAGCGGGGGGGACCCAGTACTTC
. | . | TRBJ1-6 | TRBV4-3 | CASSIRTDNNSPLHF | TGCGCCAGCAGCATCAGGACAGACAATAATTCACCCCTCCACTTT
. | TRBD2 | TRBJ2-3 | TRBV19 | CASSRATSGRPTDTQYF | TGTGCCAGTAGTAGGGCGACTAGCGGGAGGCCCACAGATACGCAGTATTTT
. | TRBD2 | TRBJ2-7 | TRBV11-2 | CASSLRGRGSPYF | TGTGCCAGCAGCTTGCGGGGGAGGGGAAGTCCGTACTTC
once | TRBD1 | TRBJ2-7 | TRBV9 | CASSLGTDPYEQYF | TGTGCCAGCAGCCTGGGGACAGATCCCTACGAGCAGTACTTC
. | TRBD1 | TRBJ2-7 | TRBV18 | CASSPQRQGEICEQYF | TGTGCCAGCTCACCACAGCGACAGGGAGAGATATGCGAGCAGTACTTC
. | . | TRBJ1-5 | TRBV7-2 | CASSQTGNQPQHF | TGTGCCAGCAGCCAAACGGGGAATCAGCCCCAGCATTTT
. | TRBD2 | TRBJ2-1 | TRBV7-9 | CASESGADHNEQFF | TGTGCCAGCGAAAGCGGGGCAGACCACAATGAGCAGTTCTTC
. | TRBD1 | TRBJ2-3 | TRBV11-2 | CASSRRDRVSGDTQYF | TGTGCCAGCAGCCGACGGGACAGGGTTTCGGGAGATACGCAGTATTTT
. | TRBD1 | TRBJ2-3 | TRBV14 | CASSRDRDDTDTQYF | TGTGCCAGCAGCCGGGACAGGGACGACACAGATACGCAGTATTTT
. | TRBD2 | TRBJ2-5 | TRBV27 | CASSFGTSGIQETQYF | TGTGCCAGCAGTTTTGGGACTAGCGGGATTCAAGAGACCCAGTACTTC
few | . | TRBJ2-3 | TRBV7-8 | CASSFSAQADTQYF | TGTGCCAGCAGCTTCTCGGCCCAGGCAGATACGCAGTATTTT
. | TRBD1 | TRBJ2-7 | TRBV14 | CASSQAGQGAYEQYF | TGTGCCAGCAGCCAAGCGGGACAGGGGGCTTACGAGCAGTACTTC
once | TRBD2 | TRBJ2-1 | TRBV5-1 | CASSLQRDFYYEQFF | TGCGCCAGCAGCCTCCAGCGGGATTTCTACTATGAGCAGTTCTTC
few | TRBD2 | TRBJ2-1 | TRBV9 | CASGSGGSYNEQFF | TGTGCCAGCGGCTCCGGCGGGAGTTACAATGAGCAGTTCTTC
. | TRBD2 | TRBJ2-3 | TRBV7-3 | CASSSTSPTSTDTQYF | TGTGCCAGCAGCTCGACTAGCCCTACTAGCACAGATACGCAGTATTTT
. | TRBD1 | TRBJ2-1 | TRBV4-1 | CASSLRRDRVNNEQFF | TGCGCCAGCAGCCTTCGGCGGGACAGGGTCAACAATGAGCAGTTCTTC
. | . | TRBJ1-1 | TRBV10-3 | CAIFRGTEAFF | TGTGCCATCTTTAGGGGCACTGAAGCTTTCTTT